The clone carrying this T cell receptor (beta chain) was seen a handful of times. Its antigen is currently unknown. After constant-region reverse-primer amplification, full-length variable regions underwent semi-nested PCR with Nested Universal Primer A. TCRdb recomputed calls from the 5' RACE reads with MiXCR, one row per CDR3 protein. This table holds more than 55,000 distinct CDR3 sequences, around 21% found once. The study, taken as a whole, reports: Tumor memory CD4+ T cell TCR gene usage was found to cluster with blood and lymph node memory CD4+ cells and with lymph node naive CD4+ cells. The larger-cohort validation was restricted to a single TCR beta V-J rearrangement rather than whole repertoires.

The CDR3 is 17 residues long. With V trimmed by 2 bases and J by 8 bases, 15 bases remained unmatched. CDR1 SGHRS and CDR2 YFSETQ come from the germline V gene. Cells sorted as Tregs were CD4+, CD25+ and CD127-/low. The sequence was obtained from a female donor with breast cancer. The gene calls are TRBV5-1 and TRBJ2-1; 8 bases fit TRBD2. The source material was tumor-infiltrating Tregs sorted from the breast tumor. The CDR3 DNA is TGCGCCAGCAGCTTCTACTCAGCACCAGGGACTAGTCATGAGCAGTTCTTC. This encodes CASSFYSAPGTSHEQFF. Filled out from reference TRBV5-1 and TRBJ2-1, the complete variable domain reads KAGVTQTPRYLIKTRGQQVTLSCSPISGHRSVSWYQQTPGQGLQFLFEYFSETQRNKGNFPGRFSGRQFSNSRSEMNVSTLELGDSALYLCASSFYSAPGTSHEQFFGPGTRLTVL.